This entry is about one TCR beta chain. This record belongs to a study of blood T cell repertoires in COVID-19. Overall study: Acute and convalescent COVID-19 samples came from the United States, Italy and Spain. In each case, the material was cDNA or gDNA derived from T cells, B-cell-depleted T cells, or PBMCs.

In the original workflow: Reference gene primer amplification gave estimated nucleated cell counts. Some clones are missing from TCRdb's copy, which holds only in-frame ones; the method was immunoSEQ multiplex PCR. The V and J calls and clone size were taken over from that table, and D and trimming were inferred from the DNA. The sample comprises 97,000 or so clones, 70% to 80% of which are singletons, and roughly 20% rests with the top ten. Material: peripheral blood. The source of this sequence is a woman older than 75 with active or convalescent COVID-19.

CDR3 residues: CASSLLAKNIQYF. Written as DNA, the CDR3 is TGTGCCAGCAGTTTACTAGCCAAAAACATTCAGTACTTC. The V call is TRBV12-3 or TRBV12-4, the J call TRBJ2-4; D not certain. V was pared by 2 bases and J by 0 bases, with 2 bases between. The CDR3 consists of 13 residues.